These 22 T cell receptor beta chains were sequenced from one sample in a study of siplizumab effects on memory and regulatory T cells (dated by TCRdb to about 2019). The method behind the library was the immunoSEQ multiplex PCR assay. Imported from immuneACCESS, the table was reduced by TCRdb to in-frame sequences with V and J called. These copies leave out some clones; in studies compared against another copy, an unresolved V gene accounts for under half, and the cause of the remainder is not known. In this sample the table shows more than 60,000 clones, around 96% of which occur a single time. In total, the top ten clones hold approximately 0.1% of the sample. Sequencing was carried out using naive CD8+ T cells sorted from blood. Reading the label with the study, this specimen's cell subset or site is: unstimulated naive T cells. The receptors stem from a human donor in good health.

V is TRBV5-1 and J is TRBJ1-1; D is unclear. There are 13 residues in the CDR3. CDR1 is SGHRS, CDR2 YFSETQ, per germline. The V gene lost 0 bases and the J gene lost 1 base, with 4 bases spanning the gap. CDR3 in DNA: TGCGCCAGCAGCTTGGCACAGAACACTGAAGCTTTCTTT. It yields the protein CASSLAQNTEAFF.

This CDR3 reads CASSYSGEANTEAFF. The DNA of the CDR3 is TGTGCCAGCAGTTACTCCGGGGAAGCGAACACTGAAGCTTTCTTT. The chain recombines TRBV6-6 with TRBJ1-1, with unresolved D. Trimming took 0 bases from V and 1 from J, leaving 9 bases between them. The CDR3 is made up of 15 amino acids. CDR1 is MNHNY, CDR2 SVGAGI, per germline (reference sequence).

Here the CDR3 DNA reads TGTGCCAGCAGCTTATCGGACAGGGGGCCGGATGAAAAACTGTTTTTT. This codes for CASSLSDRGPDEKLFF. V usage is TRBV7-9 and J usage is TRBJ1-4; 11 nucleotides agree with TRBD1. Unmatched junction bases numbered 5, after V lost 2 bases and J lost 6 bases. The V gene's germline CDR1 is SEHNR and CDR2 FQNEAQ (reference sequence). The CDR3 extends over 16 amino acids.

The chain combines TRBV4-1 with TRBJ1-2; the match to TRBD1 covers 11 bases. V was pared by 3 bases and J by 5 bases, with 8 bases of the junction left unmatched. Germline V gives CDR1 MGHRA, CDR2 YSYEKL. This CDR3 region has 16 residues. The DNA of the CDR3 is TGCGCCAGCAGCCACCTTCCGGGACAGGGGGTTTATGGCTACACCTTC. It translates to CASSHLPGQGVYGYTF.

The chain carries TRBV7-3 and TRBJ2-2; unclear D gene. Germline V gene sequence: CDR1 SGHTA, CDR2 FQGTGA. V was cut by 2 bases and J by 6 bases, with 10 bases left in between. This CDR3 region has 14 residues. The CDR3 region has the DNA TGTGCCAGCAGCTTATTCCCCGGTGCCGGGGAGCTGTTTTTT. This codes for CASSLFPGAGELFF.

The chain recombines TRBV19 with TRBJ2-1; D is possibly TRBD1 or TRBD2 (7 bases each). Per the germline V gene, CDR1 is LNHDA and CDR2 is SQIVND (reference sequence). The CDR3 length is 14 residues. Trimming removed 3 bases at V and 8 bases at J, with 14 bases between. The CDR3 reads CASSIGQGGHEQFF. The CDR3 bases are TGTGCCAGTAGTATTGGCCAGGGGGGGCATGAGCAGTTCTTC.

This chain joins TRBV7-8 and TRBJ2-7; TRBD2 agrees at 8 bases. The germline V gene encodes CDR1 SGHVS and CDR2 FQNEAQ. With V trimmed by 3 bases and J by 2 bases, 9 bases remained unmatched. The CDR3 contains 16 residues. As DNA, the CDR3 is TGTGCCAGCAGCTTCGAACCAGCGGGGGCCACCTACGAGCAGTACTTC. As protein: CASSFEPAGATYEQYF.

This chain connects TRBV7-3 to TRBJ1-1; D call uncertain. The CDR3 is 13 residues long. V shed 1 base and J shed 4 bases, with 7 bases lying between them. Per germline, CDR1 SGHTA and CDR2 FQGTGA. The CDR3 DNA reads TGTGCCAGCAGCTTAAGCGGGAGCACTGAAGCTTTCTTT. Amino acids: CASSLSGSTEAFF.

The J gene is TRBJ2-7, the V gene TRBV5-6; 8 bases align to TRBD1. CDR3 length equals 13 residues. Germline CDR1 reads SGHDT; CDR2 reads YYEEEE. V trimming: 3 bases; J trimming: 3 bases; junction bases outside the gene matches: 2. The CDR3 loop reads CASSSGTGYEQYF. CDR3 in DNA: TGTGCCAGCAGCTCCGGGACAGGCTACGAGCAGTACTTC.

The gene calls are TRBV7-9 and TRBJ2-1; the match to TRBD2 covers 9 bases. Germline CDR1 reads SEHNR; CDR2 reads FQNEAQ (reference sequence). J gave up 15 bases and V 1 base, and 4 bases lay outside the gene matches. This CDR3 has 12 residues. The CDR3 loop is CASSLGSGGRFF. In DNA, the CDR3 is TGTGCCAGCAGCTTAGGAAGCGGGGGGCGGTTCTTC. Full variable domain (outside the CDR3, taken from reference TRBV7-9 and TRBJ2-1): DTGVSQNPRHKITKRGQNVTFRCDPISEHNRLYWYRQTLGQGPEFLTYFQNEAQLEKSRLLSDRFSAERPKGSFSTLEIQRTEQGDSAMYLCASSLGSGGRFFGPGTRLTVL.

The rearrangement joins TRBV4-1 to TRBJ1-2; possible D gene TRBD1, 6 bases. The V end lost 5 bases, the J end lost 6 bases, and 13 bases lay between the germline ends. There are 13 residues in the CDR3. Per the germline V gene, CDR1 is MGHRA and CDR2 is YSYEKL. DNA for the CDR3: TGCGCCAGCAGCGGGGGACATGCTAATGGCTACACCTTC. This encodes CASSGGHANGYTF.

This chain joins TRBV28 and TRBJ2-7, with D perhaps given as TRBD1 or TRBD2 (5 bases each). Germline CDR1 MDHEN, CDR2 SYDVKM. Trimming shortened V by 6 bases and J by 5 bases, and 20 bases separated the two germline ends. This CDR3 comprises 15 residues. DNA of the CDR3: TGTGCCAGCAGGATAGTTTCCTCCGGGACCCACGAGCAGTACTTC. Protein: CASRIVSSGTHEQYF.

The gene calls are TRBV4-3 and TRBJ2-1, with 7 bases matching TRBD1. The junction had 2 bases not matched to a gene; V was cut back by 0 bases and J by 3 bases. The CDR3 is 15 residues long. CDR1 LGHNA and CDR2 YSLEER come from the germline V gene. In DNA, the CDR3 is TGCGCCAGCAGCCAAGATCGGGACAGCTACAATGAGCAGTTCTTC. Translation: CASSQDRDSYNEQFF.

V and J are TRBV7-6 and TRBJ2-1; D gene ambiguous. Trimming pared 2 bases from V and 6 bases from J, leaving 5 bases between. This CDR3 spans 12 amino acids. The germline gives CDR1 SGHVS, CDR2 FNYEAQ. CDR3 protein: CASSLLVNEQFF. The CDR3 DNA is TGTGCCAGCAGCTTATTGGTCAATGAGCAGTTCTTC.

This chain links TRBV14 with TRBJ2-7; D remains ambiguous. The CDR3 sequence is 16 residues long. Trimming took 2 bases from V and 4 from J, leaving 18 bases between them. Germline CDR1 reads SGHDN; CDR2 reads FVKESK. CDR3 region: CASSQTLDTFKYEQYF. In DNA form, the CDR3 reads TGTGCCAGCAGCCAAACCTTAGACACCTTTAAGTACGAGCAGTACTTC.

V and J are TRBV9 and TRBJ2-5; 8 positions agree with TRBD2. This CDR3 contains 15 residues. Germline CDR1 and CDR2: SGDLS and YYNGEE. V was pared by 0 bases and J by 2 bases, with 3 bases of the junction left unmatched. CDR3: CASSVAGGLQETQYF. In DNA, the CDR3 is TGTGCCAGCAGCGTAGCGGGGGGGCTGCAAGAGACCCAGTACTTC.

The rearrangement joins TRBV4-3 to TRBJ1-3; no definite D call. The CDR3 has 16 amino acids. The V end was cut by 0 bases, the J end by 0 bases, with 9 bases between. Per the germline V gene, CDR1 is LGHNA and CDR2 is YSLEER. The CDR3 is CASSQEKSSSGNTIYF. The CDR3 DNA reads as TGCGCCAGCAGCCAAGAAAAGAGTAGCTCTGGAAACACCATATATTTT.

The genes are TRBV7-9 and TRBJ2-3, with 8 bases aligning to TRBD1. V dropped 4 bases and J dropped 3; count of bases not matched to a gene: 9. In germline, CDR1 is SEHNR, CDR2 FQNEAQ (reference sequence). The CDR3 runs 16 residues. The CDR3 coding sequence is TGTGCCAGCAGCTGGCCGGGACAGGCTATAACAGATACGCAGTATTTT. Translating gives CASSWPGQAITDTQYF.

This clone was picked up one time. The V and J genes are TRBV13 and TRBJ1-2; a weak D match, TRBD1 (6 bases). Germline CDR1 PRHDT, CDR2 FYEKMQ (reference sequence). This CDR3 spans 16 amino acids. V shed 0 bases and J shed 7 bases, with 18 bases lying between them. Here the CDR3 DNA reads TGTGCCAGCAGCTTAGGATTATCAGCGGGAGGGGGTGGCTACACCTTC. Translation gives CASSLGLSAGGGGYTF.

The table lists this clone with a count of one. The chain recombines TRBV28 with TRBJ1-1, with a possible D match to TRBD1 (6 bases). The germline CDR1 and CDR2 sequences are MDHEN and SYDVKM. The V and J ends lost 3 bases and 6 bases respectively, with 14 bases between them. CDR3 length: 14 residues. CDR3 region: CASSFSGAGAEAFF. The CDR3 DNA is TGTGCCAGCAGTTTTTCAGGGGCGGGGGCTGAAGCTTTCTTT.

This clone was recorded once. J is TRBJ1-1 and V is TRBV4-1; possible D gene TRBD1, 5 bases. Trimming left V 0 bases short and J 5 bases short, with 13 bases between. The germline gives CDR1 MGHRA, CDR2 YSYEKL. CDR3 size: 15 residues. CDR3 in DNA: TGCGCCAGCAGCCAAGACTCCAGGGTAGGGACTGAAGCTTTCTTT. Amino acids: CASSQDSRVGTEAFF.

This clone was seen just once. The chain recombines TRBV6-6 with TRBJ2-7; 10 nucleotides line up with TRBD2. CDR3 length: 15 amino acids. The V gene's germline CDR1 is MNHNY and CDR2 SVGAGI (reference sequence). The trim removed 5 bases at V and 2 bases at J, leaving 6 bases unmatched. The DNA for the CDR3 is TGTGCCAGCAGTCTCGGACTAGCGGAGACCTACGAGCAGTACTTC. Amino acid sequence: CASSLGLAETYEQYF.